This T cell receptor (beta chain) comes out of a study of T cells in Graves' hyperthyroidism and ophthalmopathy. TCR beta CDR3 sequences were amplified from RNA transcripts. The HTBI primer set drove a first-round RT-PCR of the TCR CDR3. TCRdb analysed the multiplex PCR reads with MiXCR anew, one entry per CDR3 protein. Among about 420,000 distinct CDR3 sequences listed, roughly 13% were seen once. The CDR3 runs to 13 residues. The germline gives CDR1 MNHNY, CDR2 SVGAGI (reference sequence). Trimming stripped 1 base from V and 4 bases from J, with 7 bases between. In its sample, this clonotype was seen a few times.

Sequencing was performed on blood. The source is a woman aged 18-29 years with Graves' hyperthyroidism. The genes are TRBV6-6 and TRBJ1-1; the D gene is possibly TRBD1 (5 bases). The CDR3 sequence is CASSYYGGTEAFF. The CDR3, as DNA: TGTGCCAGCAGTTACTACGGGGGCACTGAAGCTTTCTTT.